What follows describes a single T cell receptor beta chain. The record originates from a study of blood T cell repertoires in COVID-19. Background on the study: Some COVID-19 samples were acute and others convalescent; all came from the United States, Italy and Spain.

As processed by the authors: Amplification from reference gene primers served as the basis for estimated nucleated cell counts. Assay: immunoSEQ multiplex PCR; the TCRdb copy retains only in-frame clones and omits some. For V, J and clone size, that table is used; D and trimming come from the DNA. The sample carries around 120,000 clones, roughly three quarters recorded once. Germline V gives CDR1 SGHTA, CDR2 FQGNSA. This CDR3 comprises 15 residues. V was cut by 1 base and J by 8 bases, with 15 bases left in between. This sequence originates from a woman aged 80 or over with acute or convalescent COVID-19. The sample consisted of peripheral blood. The rearrangement links TRBV7-2 to TRBJ2-1; a possible D gene is TRBD1 (7 bases). The CDR3, as DNA: TGTGCCAGCAGCTTAGATGGCAGGGGGGCCGATGAGCAGTTCTTC. The encoded protein is CASSLDGRGADEQFF.